This T cell receptor (beta chain) was obtained from a study of cytomegalovirus exposure and HLA in healthy donors. This CDR3 comprises 15 residues. Germline loops: CDR1 SGDLS, CDR2 YYNGEE. Trimming at V came to 0 bases and at J to 4 bases, leaving 5 bases not matched to a gene. Sequencing used immunoSEQ multiplex PCR; TCRdb keeps in-frame clones, though not all of them. The sample lists some 130,000 clones; 89% were seen once. The sequencing sample was made of PBMCs. The chain recombines TRBV9 with TRBJ2-7; 9 bases match TRBD2. The receptor's source is a woman between 18 and 29 years old in good health and CMV-seronegative. The CDR3 coding sequence is TGTGCCAGCAGCGTAGGAGCGGGGGGTTTGTACGAGCAGTACTTC. Its protein product is CASSVGAGGLYEQYF.